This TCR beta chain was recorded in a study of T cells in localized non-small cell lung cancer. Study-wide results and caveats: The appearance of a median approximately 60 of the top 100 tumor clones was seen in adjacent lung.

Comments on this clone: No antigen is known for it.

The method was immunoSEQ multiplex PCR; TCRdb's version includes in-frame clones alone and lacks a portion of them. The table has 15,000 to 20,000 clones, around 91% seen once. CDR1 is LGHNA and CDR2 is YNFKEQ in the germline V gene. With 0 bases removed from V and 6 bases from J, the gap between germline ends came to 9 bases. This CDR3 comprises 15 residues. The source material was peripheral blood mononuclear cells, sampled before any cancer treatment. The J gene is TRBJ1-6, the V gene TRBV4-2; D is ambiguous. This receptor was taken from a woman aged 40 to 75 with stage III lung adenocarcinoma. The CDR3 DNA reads TGTGCCAGCAGCCAAGATCTCATACCTAATTCACCCCTCCACTTT. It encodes CASSQDLIPNSPLHF.